These 10 T cell receptor beta chains originate from one sample sequenced in a study of T cell responses to AZD1222 COVID-19 vaccine (dated by TCRdb to about 2021). The time point label of this sample denotes: baseline before first vaccination. Receptor amplification or capture employed the immunoSEQ multiplex PCR assay. Imported from immuneACCESS, the table was reduced by TCRdb to in-frame sequences with V and J called. These copies leave out some clones; in studies compared against another copy, an unresolved V gene accounts for under half, and the cause of the remainder is not known. Present in this sample are some 140,000 clones, about nine tenths of which were seen just once. The ten largest clones capture under 20% of the sample. The sequencing here drew on peripheral blood, taken on day 0 of AZD1222 vaccination. Every receptor here comes from an adult in good health.

This rearrangement joins TRBV24-1 to TRBJ1-4; 7 bases are shared with TRBD1. V lost 4 bases, J lost 10 bases, and 20 bases stayed unmatched. There are 18 residues in the CDR3. Germline loops: CDR1 KGHDR, CDR2 SFDVKD. The CDR3: CATSDPARDSTGVGKLFF. Here the CDR3 DNA reads TGTGCCACCAGTGACCCCGCCCGGGACAGCACCGGGGTAGGAAAACTGTTTTTT.

The chain uses TRBV5-1 and TRBJ2-3, with a possible D match to TRBD2 (6 bases). V lost 7 bases, J lost 0 bases, and 15 bases lay in between. The V gene's germline CDR1 is SGHRS and CDR2 YFSETQ. This CDR3 has 15 residues. In nucleotides, the CDR3 is TGCGCCAGCCGCGGGGTTAGCGGAAGCACAGATACGCAGTATTTT. Translation gives CASRGVSGSTDTQYF.

This sequence joins TRBV19 and TRBJ1-1; TRBD1 might be the D (5 bases). Germline loops: CDR1 LNHDA, CDR2 SQIVND (reference sequence). The CDR3 extends over 14 amino acids. V lost 5 bases and J lost 11, with 21 bases in between. The CDR3 DNA reads TGTGCCAGTAGTCCGCGCCCAAGGGACGGGCGGGCTTTCTTT. As protein: CASSPRPRDGRAFF.

J is TRBJ2-5 and V is TRBV7-2, with 8 bases matching TRBD2. From germline, CDR1 is SGHTA and CDR2 FQGNSA. The CDR3 is 15 residues long. V trimming: 5 bases; J trimming: 2 bases; junction bases outside the gene matches: 7. The CDR3 DNA reads TGTGCCAGCAGCCACCAGCGGGGGCCTCAAGAGACCCAGTACTTC. Translation gives CASSHQRGPQETQYF.

The chain combines TRBV29-1 with TRBJ2-5; TRBD1 might be the D (5 bases). Trimming pared 6 bases from V and 6 bases from J, leaving 14 bases between. This CDR3 is built from 12 residues. Germline V gene sequence: CDR1 SQVTM, CDR2 ANQGSEA. The CDR3 sequence is CSVGQGVQTQYF. CDR3 bases: TGCAGCGTCGGACAAGGCGTACAGACCCAGTACTTC.

The chain combines TRBV6-5 with TRBJ2-3; no clear D. The CDR3 totals 15 residues. V lost 7 bases and J lost 0, with 14 bases in between. Germline lookup yields CDR1 MNHEY and CDR2 SVGAGI. The DNA of the CDR3 is TGTGCCAGCACCCACCAAAGAACTAGCACAGATACGCAGTATTTT. It translates to CASTHQRTSTDTQYF.

This chain joins TRBV19 and TRBJ1-2; D gene uncertain. The CDR3 length is 19 residues. The V gene lost 1 base and the J gene lost 2 bases, with 23 bases spanning the gap. Germline V gives CDR1 LNHDA, CDR2 SQIVND (reference sequence). CDR3 DNA sequence: TGTGCCAGTAGTATAGCGTGGGGTAGGGCGCCCTCTAAGAACTATGGCTACACCTTC. Protein product: CASSIAWGRAPSKNYGYTF.

The chain couples TRBV7-8 to TRBJ1-5; D is undetermined. CDR1 is SGHVS, CDR2 FQNEAQ, per germline. The germline V and J ends were trimmed by 3 bases and 4 bases, with 10 bases remaining between them. The CDR3 runs to 14 residues. The chain's CDR3 is CASSFGRANQPQHF. In DNA form, the CDR3 reads TGTGCCAGCAGCTTCGGACGGGCTAATCAGCCCCAGCATTTT.

The chain combines TRBV29-1 with TRBJ2-7; 9 bases align to TRBD1. V trimming: 7 bases; J trimming: 4 bases; junction bases outside the gene matches: 11. CDR3 length: 14 amino acids. The germline V gene encodes CDR1 SQVTM and CDR2 ANQGSEA. The CDR3 DNA follows: TGCAGCGCCTCCTCGGACAGGGGCGGGTACGAGCAGTACTTC. Translating it yields CSASSDRGGYEQYF.

The table lists this clone with many counts. The sample contains more than one DNA sequence encoding this CDR3. The chain employs TRBV9 and TRBJ2-5, with no clear D. The V gene lost 4 bases and the J gene lost 0 bases, with 4 bases spanning the gap. Per germline, CDR1 SGDLS and CDR2 YYNGEE. This CDR3 region has 12 residues. The CDR3 sequence: CASSRNQETQYF. The DNA for the CDR3 is TGTGCCAGCAGCAGGAACCAAGAGACCCAGTACTTC. Full variable domain (missing parts from reference TRBV9 and TRBJ2-5): DSGVTQTPKHLITATGQRVTLRCSPRSGDLSVYWYQQSLDQGLQFLIQYYNGEERAKGNILERFSAQQFPDLHSELNLSSLELGDSALYFCASSRNQETQYFGPGTRLLVL.